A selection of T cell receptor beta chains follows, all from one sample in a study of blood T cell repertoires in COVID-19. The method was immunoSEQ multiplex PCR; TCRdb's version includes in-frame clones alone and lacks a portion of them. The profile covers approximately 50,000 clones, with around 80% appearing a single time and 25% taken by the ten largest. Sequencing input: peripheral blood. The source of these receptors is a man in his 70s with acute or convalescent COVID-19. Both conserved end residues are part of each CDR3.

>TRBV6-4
CASSDSMGSGRALVYEQYF
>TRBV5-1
CASSATQGTGTEAFF
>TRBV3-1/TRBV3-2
CASSQAGDNSNQPQHF
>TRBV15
CATSPRTGVGGYTF
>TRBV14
CASSQGKPGQLTDTQYF
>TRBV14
CASSLNAGQGAGNPEAFF
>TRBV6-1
CASSDIGVEQYF
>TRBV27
CASSFSGGGAGTDTQYF
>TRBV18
CASSTPGISTDTQYF
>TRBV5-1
CASSSGGSGALHEQYF
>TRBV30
CAWSPGLNTDTQYF
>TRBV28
CASSLAGTGRYGYTF
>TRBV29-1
CSAATGTGYEQYF
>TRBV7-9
CASSFYLAGSNEQFF
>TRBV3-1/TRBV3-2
CASSQVSSGNTIYF
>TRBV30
CACPGQGAREQYF
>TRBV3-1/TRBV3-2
CASSQDLNTGELFF
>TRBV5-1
CASSRLAGGSTGELFF
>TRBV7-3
CASSLLPRNSPLHF
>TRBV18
CASSTGTSYEQYF
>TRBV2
CASSARGALSNQPQHF
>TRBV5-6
CASSLGWQIRVNEQFF
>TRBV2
CASSRDSLQTQYF
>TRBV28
CASSPDLGSNQPQHF
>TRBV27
CASSGSDRDYGYTF
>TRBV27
CASSRLAEGQETQYF
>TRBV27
CASSLYRGGNQPQHF
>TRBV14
CASSRQQGPYGYTF
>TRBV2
CASSSQGLSQETQYF
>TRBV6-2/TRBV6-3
CASSYGGAGTGELFF
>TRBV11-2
CASSLGGTDTGELFF
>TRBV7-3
CASSPQTGMNTEAFF
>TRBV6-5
CASSYAGTGGYTIYF
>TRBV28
CASRTGTSQPQHF
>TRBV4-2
CASSHQGGLGTGELFF
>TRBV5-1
CASSLSLTDGYTF
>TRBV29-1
CSPTRQTGDLRANVLTF
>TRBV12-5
CASGFEGGAGELFF
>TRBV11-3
CASSRIEDNEQFF
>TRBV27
CASSSPFSQGARDTQYF
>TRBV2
CASSLATPNEKLFF